Each of the 30 T cell receptor beta chains below was sequenced from the same sample in a study of blood T cell repertoires in COVID-19. Sequencing used immunoSEQ multiplex PCR; TCRdb keeps in-frame clones, though not all of them. The data show 300,000 to 350,000 clones, with more than 70% seen just once and 3.9% held by the top ten. Specimen: peripheral blood. The source of these receptors is a woman between 55 and 75 years old with COVID-19, enrolled during active disease.

V and J are TRBV7-8 and TRBJ1-5; D not certain. Trimming removed 3 bases from V and 0 bases from J, with 6 bases in between. The CDR3 extends over 14 amino acids. CDR1 is SGHVS, CDR2 FQNEAQ, per germline. The CDR3 reads CASSFSDSNQPQHF. The CDR3 DNA reads TGTGCCAGCAGCTTCAGTGATAGCAATCAGCCCCAGCATTTT.

This clone was counted a few times. The rearrangement links TRBV28 to TRBJ1-2, with 7 bases identical to TRBD1. The CDR3 totals 14 residues. Per the germline V gene, CDR1 is MDHEN and CDR2 is SYDVKM. V lost 2 bases to trimming and J lost 1 base; unmatched junction nucleotides: 1. CDR3 sequence reads: CASSLPGGNYGYTF. The CDR3 nucleotides are TGTGCCAGCAGTTTACCAGGGGGTAACTATGGCTACACCTTC.

The chain carries TRBV25-1 and TRBJ1-4; 8 bases are a match to TRBD1. CDR1 and CDR2 from the germline V gene are MGHDK and SYGVNS. The CDR3 length is 16 residues. The V segment lost 5 bases and the J segment 8 bases; nucleotides outside the gene matches: 13. The CDR3 DNA sequence: TGTGCCAGCAGTCCTAGCGCAGGGGGCGCATGGGAAAAACTGTTTTTT. Its translation is CASSPSAGGAWEKLFF.

As for this clone: One end of the junction does not line up with germline, which may come from a read error. The chain employs TRBV7-6 and TRBJ2-1; 11 positions match TRBD2. The CDR3 runs 21 residues. Germline-derived CDR1 and CDR2 are SGHVS and FNYEAQ. CDR3 amino acids: CASSLERRRASGGRRYYEQFF. CDR3 in DNA: TGTGCCAGCAGCTTAGAACGCAGACGGGCTAGCGGGGGGCGCCGCTACTATGAGCAGTTCTTC.

This chain uses TRBV5-1 with TRBJ1-2; the D gene is possibly TRBD1 (5 bases). The CDR3 length is 16 residues. V was shortened by 1 base and J by 6 bases, with 19 bases between the two germline ends. Germline V gene sequence: CDR1 SGHRS, CDR2 YFSETQ. CDR3 residues: CASSLRTWERGDGYTF. The CDR3 coding sequence is TGCGCCAGCAGCTTGAGGACATGGGAGCGGGGGGATGGCTACACCTTC.

The rearrangement links TRBV6-2 or TRBV6-3 to TRBJ1-2, with D possibly matching TRBD1 (6 bases). Germline loops: CDR1 MNHEY, CDR2 SVGEGT. V lost 4 bases and J lost 2, with 11 bases in between. This CDR3 is built from 14 residues. The CDR3 DNA reads as TGTGCCAGCAGTTCTCCAACAGGGAACTATGGCTACACCTTC. Amino acid sequence: CASSSPTGNYGYTF.

This clone came up a few times. The gene calls are TRBV5-1 and TRBJ2-1; 10 positions agree with TRBD2. Looked up from germline, CDR1 is SGHRS and CDR2 is YFSETQ. This CDR3 comprises 16 residues. With 3 bases clipped from V and 5 bases from J, the junction kept 8 bases outside the gene matches. The CDR3 loop reads CASSSQPSGGNNEQFF. In nucleotides, the CDR3 is TGCGCCAGCAGCTCGCAACCTAGCGGGGGAAACAATGAGCAGTTCTTC.

The chain recombines TRBV29-1 with TRBJ2-1, with D possibly TRBD2 on 6 matching bases. The germline CDR1 and CDR2 sequences are SQVTM and ANQGSEA. The CDR3 loop spans 10 amino acids. Trimming shortened V by 7 bases and J by 8 bases, and 9 bases separated the two germline ends. Here the CDR3 DNA reads TGCAGCGCTGGGGACTATGAGCAGTTCTTC. Translation gives CSAGDYEQFF.

V gene TRBV3-1 (or the pseudogene TRBV3-2) combines with J gene TRBJ2-1; TRBD2 aligns across 10 bases. With 3 bases clipped from V and 2 bases from J, the junction kept 4 bases outside the gene matches. Germline V gene data show CDR1 as LGHDT and CDR2 as YNNKEL (reference sequence). CDR3 length equals 16 residues. The CDR3 spells CASSHDSGGPYNEQFF. CDR3 DNA sequence: TGTGCCAGCAGCCATGATAGCGGGGGGCCCTACAATGAGCAGTTCTTC.

In this sample, this clone turned up a few times. The chain combines TRBV10-3 with TRBJ1-5; 7 bases match TRBD1. Germline CDR1 and CDR2: ENHRY and SYGVKD. This CDR3 is built from 12 residues. The junction had 5 bases not matched to a gene; V was cut back by 6 bases and J by 9 bases. The chain's CDR3 is CAIRGQIGPQHF. CDR3 DNA sequence: TGTGCCATCAGGGGACAGATAGGGCCCCAGCATTTT.

This chain joins TRBV6-5 and TRBJ2-2; 7 nucleotides agree with TRBD1. V dropped 5 bases and J dropped 1; count of bases not matched to a gene: 4. Germline V gene lookup returns CDR1 MNHEY and CDR2 SVGAGI. The length of the CDR3 is 15 residues. The CDR3 DNA reads as TGTGCCAGCAGTCCGGGACAGCAGAACACCGGGGAGCTGTTTTTT. Protein: CASSPGQQNTGELFF.

The CDR3: CSAQDRDFTEAFF. The CDR3 DNA reads as TGCAGCGCCCAGGACAGGGATTTCACTGAAGCTTTCTTT. This chain connects TRBV29-1 to TRBJ1-1, with 8 bases aligning to TRBD1. J gave up 4 bases and V 7 bases, and 8 bases lay outside the gene matches. Germline assignment: CDR1 SQVTM and CDR2 ANQGSEA. The CDR3 consists of 13 residues.

The V and J genes are TRBV11-2 and TRBJ2-2; 10 bases are a match to TRBD1. V lost 5 bases to trimming and J lost 6 bases; unmatched junction nucleotides: 6. The V gene's germline CDR1 is SGHAT and CDR2 FQNNGV. The CDR3 is 15 residues long. CDR3: CASSKDRGLSGELFF. CDR3 DNA sequence: TGTGCCAGCAGCAAAGACAGGGGGCTCTCCGGGGAGCTGTTTTTT.

V and J are TRBV7-2 and TRBJ1-4; 7 positions match TRBD1. CDR1 and CDR2 (germline): SGHTA, FQGNSA. The CDR3 runs to 14 residues. V lost 3 bases to trimming and J lost 8 bases; unmatched junction nucleotides: 6. As DNA, the CDR3 is TGTGCCAGCAGCTTGGCGCAGGGGGGAGAAAAACTGTTTTTT. Translating it yields CASSLAQGGEKLFF. The whole variable domain, filled in from reference TRBV7-2 and TRBJ1-4, reads GAGVSQSPSNKVTEKGKDVELRCDPISGHTALYWYRQSLGQGLEFLIYFQGNSAPDKSGLPSDRFSAERTGGSVSTLTIQRTQQEDSAVYLCASSLAQGGEKLFFGSGTQLSVL.

The chain has TRBV7-6 and TRBJ1-1; D ambiguous. V was shortened by 1 base and J by 11 bases, with 14 bases between the two germline ends. The CDR3 is 13 amino acids. From germline, CDR1 is SGHVS and CDR2 FNYEAQ. This chain's CDR3 is CASSLDSADVAFF. The CDR3 DNA is TGTGCCAGCAGCTTAGATTCTGCGGATGTGGCTTTCTTT.

Of note for this clone: Other DNA sequences from this sample encode an identical CDR3 as well. This rearrangement joins TRBV18 to TRBJ1-1; no clear D gene. In germline, CDR1 is KGHSH, CDR2 LQKENI. The CDR3 is 13 amino acids. Trimming took off 6 bases at V and 3 bases at J, with 11 bases between the two ends. CDR3 sequence: CASSPRLDTEAFF. The CDR3 nucleotides are TGTGCCAGCTCCCCTAGGCTGGACACTGAAGCTTTCTTT.

V gene TRBV2 combines with J gene TRBJ1-5; D is possibly TRBD1 (6 bases). The CDR3 totals 13 residues. Trimming removed 1 base from V and 5 bases from J, with 6 bases in between. Germline V gene lookup returns CDR1 SNHLY and CDR2 FYNNEI. This chain's CDR3 is CASSEDRDQPQHF. CDR3 DNA: TGTGCCAGCAGTGAAGACAGGGATCAGCCCCAGCATTTT. The whole variable domain, remainder taken from reference TRBV2 and TRBJ1-5, is EPEVTQTPSHQVTQMGQEVILRCVPISNHLYFYWYRQILGQKVEFLVSFYNNEISEKSEIFDDQFSVERPDGSNFTLKIRSTKLEDSAMYFCASSEDRDQPQHFGDGTRLSIL.

The chain uses TRBV4-2 and TRBJ1-1; tentatively, D is TRBD1 (6 bases). The CDR3 totals 14 residues. The ends were cut back, 3 bases at V and 3 bases at J, with 11 bases in the middle. Germline V CDR1 and CDR2: LGHNA, YNFKEQ. This CDR3 is CASSHGQFYTEAFF. In nucleotides, the CDR3 is TGTGCCAGCAGCCATGGACAGTTCTACACTGAAGCTTTCTTT.

The chain carries TRBV5-1 and TRBJ1-2, with D possibly being TRBD1 (6 bases). CDR3 length: 18 amino acids. Germline V gene data show CDR1 as SGHRS and CDR2 as YFSETQ. The V and J ends lost 0 bases and 10 bases respectively, with 28 bases between them. CDR3 sequence reads: CASSLGRWAQGPSPDYTF. The CDR3, as DNA: TGCGCCAGCAGCTTGGGTCGATGGGCACAGGGCCCATCACCAGACTACACCTTC.

With respect to this clone: Different DNA sequences within this sample yield the same CDR3. The gene calls are TRBV7-3 and TRBJ2-3; 8 nucleotides match TRBD1. The CDR3 sequence is 15 residues long. Germline V gene data show CDR1 as SGHTA and CDR2 as FQGTGA. The junction had 5 bases not matched to a gene; V was cut back by 5 bases and J by 1 base. CDR3 sequence reads: CASSPTGGGTDTQYF. Here the CDR3 DNA reads TGTGCCAGCAGCCCCACAGGGGGTGGCACAGATACGCAGTATTTT.

The chain is built from TRBV19 and TRBJ1-5; D might be TRBD1 (6 bases). The CDR3 extends over 14 amino acids. V was cut by 6 bases and J by 6 bases, with 15 bases left in between. Germline-derived CDR1 and CDR2 are LNHDA and SQIVND (reference sequence). This CDR3 reads CASRQGFGGQPQHF. The CDR3 DNA follows: TGTGCCAGTAGACAGGGTTTTGGCGGTCAGCCCCAGCATTTT.

The chain employs TRBV7-3 and TRBJ1-5, with D unresolved. In germline, CDR1 is SGHTA, CDR2 FQGTGA. V was clipped by 5 bases and J by 0 bases, with 20 bases between them. The CDR3 sequence is 18 residues long. This CDR3 is CASSGYVAGDYSNQPQHF. The CDR3 bases are TGTGCCAGCAGCGGATACGTGGCAGGAGACTATAGCAATCAGCCCCAGCATTTT. The full variable domain, its missing parts supplied by reference TRBV7-3 and TRBJ1-5, is GAGVSQTPSNKVTEKGKYVELRCDPISGHTALYWYRQSLGQGPEFLIYFQGTGAADDSGLPNDRFFAVRPEGSVSTLKIQRTERGDSAVYLCASSGYVAGDYSNQPQHFGDGTRLSIL.

The genes are TRBV5-1 and TRBJ1-1, with 7 bases lining up with TRBD1. Germline CDR1 SGHRS, CDR2 YFSETQ. Trimming cost V 3 bases and J 4 bases; bases outside gene matches: 3. This CDR3 comprises 13 residues. CDR3 bases: TGCGCCAGCAGCTCACAGGGGATCACTGAAGCTTTCTTT. The encoded protein is CASSSQGITEAFF.

V gene TRBV10-2 combines with J gene TRBJ1-1; no clear D. V dropped 6 bases and J dropped 1 base, with 9 bases sitting between them. Per germline, CDR1 WSHSY and CDR2 SAAADI. The CDR3 contains 13 residues. The CDR3 region has the DNA TGCGCCAGCAGAGATGAGGCGAACACTGAAGCTTTCTTT. This encodes CASRDEANTEAFF.

V and J are TRBV29-1 and TRBJ1-2; TRBD1 matches 9 bases. CDR3 length: 10 amino acids. CDR1 is SQVTM, CDR2 ANQGSEA, per germline. Losses at the gene ends were 7 bases for V and 9 bases for J; bases not matched to a gene: 3. The CDR3 DNA reads TGCAGCGCCGGACAGGGGAGCTACACCTTC. Translation gives CSAGQGSYTF. Full variable domain (outside the CDR3, taken from reference TRBV29-1 and TRBJ1-2): SAVISQKPSRDICQRGTSLTIQCQVDSQVTMMFWYRQQPGQSLTLIATANQGSEATYESGFVIDKFPISRPNLTFSTLTVSNMSPEDSSIYLCSAGQGSYTFGSGTRLTVV.

The CDR3 spells CASSLGRPAGVQFF. CDR3 DNA: TGCGCCAGCAGCTTGGGCCGCCCAGCGGGGGTGCAGTTCTTC. The gene calls are TRBV5-1 and TRBJ2-1, with TRBD2 matching 8 bases. With 0 bases clipped from V and 12 bases from J, the junction kept 8 bases outside the gene matches. Germline CDR1 SGHRS, CDR2 YFSETQ. This CDR3 comprises 14 residues.

V usage is TRBV19 and J usage is TRBJ1-2; a possible D gene is TRBD1 (6 bases). Germline lookup yields CDR1 LNHDA and CDR2 SQIVND (reference sequence). V dropped 5 bases and J dropped 4 bases, with 8 bases sitting between them. There are 12 residues in the CDR3. The CDR3 region has the DNA TGTGCCAGTAGTCCAGGGGTCTATGGCTACACCTTC. Amino acid sequence: CASSPGVYGYTF.

The gene calls are TRBV28 and TRBJ1-3; 8 bases line up with TRBD1. The CDR3 runs to 14 residues. In germline, CDR1 is MDHEN, CDR2 SYDVKM. V trimming: 4 bases; J trimming: 3 bases; junction bases outside the gene matches: 2. The chain's CDR3 is CASSSTGVGNTIYF. CDR3 DNA: TGTGCCAGCAGTTCGACAGGGGTTGGAAACACCATATATTTT.

This clone was counted a few times. The chain uses TRBV6-1 and TRBJ1-2; 8 bases map to TRBD1. This CDR3 comprises 16 residues. Trimming took 2 bases from V and 2 from J; bases not matched to a gene: 7. CDR1 is MNHNS, CDR2 SASEGT, per germline. CDR3 DNA sequence: TGTGCCAGCAGTGAATGGAGGGACAGGCGAAACTATGGCTACACCTTC. Its protein is CASSEWRDRRNYGYTF.

The chain couples TRBV7-2 to TRBJ2-2, with D possibly being TRBD2 (5 bases). CDR1 and CDR2 (germline): SGHTA, FQGNSA. The CDR3 sequence is 15 residues long. V lost 0 bases and J 1 base, leaving 6 bases between the germline ends. DNA for the CDR3: TGTGCCAGCAGCTTAGCGAGCGGGAACACCGGGGAGCTGTTTTTT. Its protein is CASSLASGNTGELFF.